This TCR beta chain was documented in a study of blood T cell repertoires in COVID-19. Original data processing: Estimation of nucleated cell counts relied on the amplification of reference gene primers. Only in-frame clones appear in the TCRdb table, and some are missing; sequencing was by immunoSEQ multiplex PCR. V and J calls and clone size come straight from that table; D and trimming were deduced from the DNA. The table has around 160,000 clones, 80% to 90% seen once; the top ten hold about 8%. The CDR3 has 13 residues. Germline CDR1 is SGHNT and CDR2 is YENEEA. After removal of 5 bases from V and 10 bases from J, the junction contained 5 bases not matched to a gene.

The V and J genes are TRBV11-3 and TRBJ1-6; the match to TRBD1 covers 7 bases. Sequencing used peripheral blood. The TCR originated in a woman aged 55-69 years with COVID-19, enrolled during active disease. The CDR3 spells CASSVSQGSPLHF. The DNA for the CDR3 is TGTGCCAGCAGCGTATCACAGGGGTCACCCCTCCACTTT.